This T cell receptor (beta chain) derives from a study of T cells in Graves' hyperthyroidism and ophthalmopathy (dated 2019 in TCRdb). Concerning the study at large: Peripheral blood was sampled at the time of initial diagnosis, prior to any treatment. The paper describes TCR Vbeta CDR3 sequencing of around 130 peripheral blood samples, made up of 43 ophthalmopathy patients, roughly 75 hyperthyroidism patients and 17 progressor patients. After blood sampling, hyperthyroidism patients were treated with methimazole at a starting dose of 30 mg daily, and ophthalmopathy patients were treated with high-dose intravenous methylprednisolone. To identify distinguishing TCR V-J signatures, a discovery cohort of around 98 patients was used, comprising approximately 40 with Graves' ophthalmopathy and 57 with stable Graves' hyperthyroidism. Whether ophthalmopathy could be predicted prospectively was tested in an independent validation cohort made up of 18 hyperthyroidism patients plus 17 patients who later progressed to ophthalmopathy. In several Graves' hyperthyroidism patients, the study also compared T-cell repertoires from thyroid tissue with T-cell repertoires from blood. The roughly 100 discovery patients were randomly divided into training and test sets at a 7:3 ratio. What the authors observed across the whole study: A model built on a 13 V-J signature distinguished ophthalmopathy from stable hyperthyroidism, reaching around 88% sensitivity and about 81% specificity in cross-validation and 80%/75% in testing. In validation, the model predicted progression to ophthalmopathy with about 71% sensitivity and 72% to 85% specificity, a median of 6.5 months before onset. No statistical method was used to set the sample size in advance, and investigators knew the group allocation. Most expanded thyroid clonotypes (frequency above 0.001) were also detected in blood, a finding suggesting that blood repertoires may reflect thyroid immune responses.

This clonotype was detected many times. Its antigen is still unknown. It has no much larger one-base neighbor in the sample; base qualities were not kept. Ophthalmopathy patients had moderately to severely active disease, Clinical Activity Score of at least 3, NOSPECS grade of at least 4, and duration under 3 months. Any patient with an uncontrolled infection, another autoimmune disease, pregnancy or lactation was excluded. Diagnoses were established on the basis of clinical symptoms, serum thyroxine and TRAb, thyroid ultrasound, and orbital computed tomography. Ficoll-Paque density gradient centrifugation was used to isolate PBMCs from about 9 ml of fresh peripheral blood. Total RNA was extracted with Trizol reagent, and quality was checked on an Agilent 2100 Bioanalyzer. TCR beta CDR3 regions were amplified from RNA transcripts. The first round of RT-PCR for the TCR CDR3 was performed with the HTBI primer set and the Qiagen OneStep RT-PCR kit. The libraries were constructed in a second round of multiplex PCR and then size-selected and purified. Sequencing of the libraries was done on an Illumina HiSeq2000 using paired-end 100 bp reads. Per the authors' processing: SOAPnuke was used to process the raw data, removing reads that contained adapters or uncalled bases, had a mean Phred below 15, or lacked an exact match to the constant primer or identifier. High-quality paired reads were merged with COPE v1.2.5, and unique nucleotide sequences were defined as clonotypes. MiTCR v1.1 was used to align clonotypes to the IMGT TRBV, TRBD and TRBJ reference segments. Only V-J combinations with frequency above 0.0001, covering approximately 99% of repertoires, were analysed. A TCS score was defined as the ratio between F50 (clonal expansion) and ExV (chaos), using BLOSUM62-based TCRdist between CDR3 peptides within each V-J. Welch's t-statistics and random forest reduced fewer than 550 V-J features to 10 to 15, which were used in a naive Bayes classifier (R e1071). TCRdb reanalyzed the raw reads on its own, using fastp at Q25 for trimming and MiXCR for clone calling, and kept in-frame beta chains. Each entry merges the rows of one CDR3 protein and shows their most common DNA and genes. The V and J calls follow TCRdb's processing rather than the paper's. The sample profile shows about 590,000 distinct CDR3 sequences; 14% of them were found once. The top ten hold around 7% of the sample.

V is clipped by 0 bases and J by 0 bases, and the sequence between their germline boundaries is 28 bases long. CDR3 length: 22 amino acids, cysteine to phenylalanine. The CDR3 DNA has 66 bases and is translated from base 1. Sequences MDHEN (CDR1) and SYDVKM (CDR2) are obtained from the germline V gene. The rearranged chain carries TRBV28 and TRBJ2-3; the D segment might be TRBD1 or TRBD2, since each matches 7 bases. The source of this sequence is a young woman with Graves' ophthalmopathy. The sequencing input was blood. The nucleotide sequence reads TGTGCCAGCAGTTTATGGCGGCTTTTTCCTCAGGGGGAGGGCCTTAGCACAGATACGCAGTATTTT. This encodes CASSLWRLFPQGEGLSTDTQYF.